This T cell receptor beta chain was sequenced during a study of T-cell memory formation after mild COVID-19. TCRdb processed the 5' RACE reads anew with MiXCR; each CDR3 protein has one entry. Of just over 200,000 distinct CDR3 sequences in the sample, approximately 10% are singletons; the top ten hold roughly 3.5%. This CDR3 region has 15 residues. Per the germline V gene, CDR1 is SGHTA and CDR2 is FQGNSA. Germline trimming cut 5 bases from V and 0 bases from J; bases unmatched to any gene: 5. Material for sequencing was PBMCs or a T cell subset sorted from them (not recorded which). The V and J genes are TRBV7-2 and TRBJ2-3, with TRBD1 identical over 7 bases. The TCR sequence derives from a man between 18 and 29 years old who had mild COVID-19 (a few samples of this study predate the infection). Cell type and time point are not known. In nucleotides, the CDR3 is TGTGCCAGCAGCCCGGGACAGTCTAGCACAGATACGCAGTATTTT. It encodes CASSPGQSSTDTQYF.